A single sample gave rise to the 19 T cell receptor beta chains below, sequenced in a study of metastatic and nonmetastatic thyroid tumors. TCRdb re-processed the PCR reads through MiXCR. The profile covers about 85,000 clones, with about 9.1% appearing a single time and around 9.2% taken by the ten largest. Patients underwent thyroid surgery, and none had received any treatment before it. The sequencing input was blood. The receptors originated from a female donor with papillary thyroid cancer or a benign thyroid nodule (not recorded which). Some clones in this sample may be carry-over from other donors' samples.

This chain links TRBV28 with TRBJ2-4; TRBD2 agrees at 8 bases. Trimming took 3 bases from V and 2 from J; bases not matched to a gene: 24. Germline-derived CDR1 and CDR2 are MDHEN and SYDVKM. The CDR3 runs 22 residues. The chain's CDR3 is CASSFIYTAGGDARDPKNIQYF. The CDR3 DNA follows: TGTGCCAGCAGTTTCATATATACGGCGGGGGGAGACGCAAGGGACCCCAAAAACATTCAGTACTTC.

This clone was seen repeatedly, ten times or more. The chain couples TRBV11-2 to TRBJ2-5; 7 nucleotides match TRBD2. J was trimmed by 9 bases and V by 4 bases; bases with no gene match: 11. The germline CDR1 and CDR2 sequences are SGHAT and FQNNGV. The CDR3 spans 14 residues. This CDR3 is CASSSQFSGGPQYF. The CDR3 DNA reads as TGTGCCAGCAGCTCCCAATTCTCGGGGGGACCCCAGTACTTC.

In DNA form, the CDR3 reads TGTGCCAGCAGTTCGGACGGTTTCTACGAGCAGTACTTC. As protein: CASSSDGFYEQYF. The genes are TRBV5-8 and TRBJ2-7, with no clear D. This CDR3 has 13 amino acids. Germline lookup yields CDR1 SGHTS and CDR2 YDEGEE. V lost 5 bases and J lost 3, with 12 bases in between.

This clone was detected many times. The chain carries TRBV27 and TRBJ2-7; 9 nucleotides agree with TRBD1. The ends lost 1 base at V and 2 bases at J; junction bases unmatched: 6. The germline V gene has CDR1 MNHEY and CDR2 SMNVEV (reference sequence). The CDR3 totals 16 residues. This CDR3 reads CASSLFGTGNTYEQYF. CDR3 nucleotide sequence: TGTGCCAGCAGTTTATTCGGGACAGGGAATACCTACGAGCAGTACTTC.

This clone was seen at least ten times. CDR3 residues: CASLPGQGFHEQYF. CDR3 DNA sequence: TGTGCCAGCCTCCCGGGACAGGGGTTCCACGAGCAGTACTTC. V usage is TRBV2 and J usage is TRBJ2-7, with 10 bases matching TRBD1. The J segment lost 5 bases and the V segment lost 8 bases, leaving 9 bases of the junction unmatched. Germline loops: CDR1 SNHLY, CDR2 FYNNEI. This CDR3 region has 14 residues. Looking up the rest from reference TRBV2 and TRBJ2-7 gives the full variable domain: EPEVTQTPSHQVTQMGQEVILRCVPISNHLYFYWYRQILGQKVEFLVSFYNNEISEKSEIFDDQFSVERPDGSNFTLKIRSTKLEDSAMYFCASLPGQGFHEQYFGPGTRLTVT.

This clone occurred many times. This sequence joins TRBV2 and TRBJ1-2, with D maybe TRBD1 (5 bases). From germline, CDR1 is SNHLY and CDR2 FYNNEI. With 6 bases removed from V and 5 bases from J, the gap between germline ends came to 16 bases. This CDR3 contains 14 residues. The CDR3 reads CASRGTVTYYGYTF. CDR3 in DNA: TGTGCCAGCAGAGGGACGGTGACCTATTATGGCTACACCTTC. Full variable domain (outside the CDR3, taken from reference TRBV2 and TRBJ1-2): EPEVTQTPSHQVTQMGQEVILRCVPISNHLYFYWYRQILGQKVEFLVSFYNNEISEKSEIFDDQFSVERPDGSNFTLKIRSTKLEDSAMYFCASRGTVTYYGYTFGSGTRLTVV.

At least ten counts were recorded for this clone. The chain links TRBV7-3 to TRBJ2-1, with TRBD1 matching over 10 bases. Germline CDR1 reads SGHTA; CDR2 reads FQGTGA. This CDR3 comprises 16 residues. J was trimmed by 1 base and V by 4 bases; bases with no gene match: 4. CDR3 sequence (DNA): TGTGCCAGCAGCTATAGGGACAGGGGATCCTACAATGAGCAGTTCTTC. Protein: CASSYRDRGSYNEQFF.

The chain is built from TRBV9 and TRBJ2-3; 9 bases agree with TRBD2. In germline, CDR1 is SGDLS, CDR2 YYNGEE. V was pared by 4 bases and J by 4 bases, with 1 base of the junction left unmatched. The CDR3 contains 13 residues. CDR3 protein: CASSSSGADTQYF. The CDR3, as DNA: TGTGCCAGCAGCTCTAGCGGGGCAGATACGCAGTATTTT.

This clone was seen only a few times. The chain recombines TRBV12-5 with TRBJ1-1; D not certain. This CDR3 is built from 17 residues. CDR1 is LGHNT, CDR2 FRNRAP, per germline. V was cut by 0 bases and J by 5 bases, with 19 bases left in between. CDR3 protein: CASGLVLTRWGLTEAFF. The CDR3, as DNA: TGTGCTAGTGGTTTGGTACTGACCAGGTGGGGTTTGACTGAAGCTTTCTTT.

Remarks on this clone: Being one base from a much bigger clone, this may be a read error. J is TRBJ1-1 and V is TRBV5-1; unclear D gene. This CDR3 has 14 residues. CDR1 and CDR2 (germline): SGHRS, YFSETQ. The CDR3 DNA follows: TGTGCCAGCGGCTTATCGGACGGGAACACTGAAGCTTTCTTT. Translating gives CASGLSDGNTEAFF. The full variable domain, rest sourced from reference TRBV5-1 and TRBJ1-1, is KAGVTQTPRYLIKTRGQQVTLSCSPISGHRSVSWYQQTPGQGLQFLFEYFSETQRNKGNFPGRFSGRQFSNSRSEMNVSTLELGDSALYLCASGLSDGNTEAFFGQGTRLTVV.

This clone showed up just a few times. Possible read error: a much larger clone is one base away. The gene calls are TRBV28 and TRBJ1-3; D is undetermined. The V gene's germline CDR1 is MDHEN and CDR2 SYDVKM. V gave up 0 bases and J gave up 4 bases, with 7 bases separating them. The CDR3 sequence is 14 residues long. DNA of the CDR3: TGTGCCAGCAGTTTATGGGGGTGGGGAAACACCATATATTTT. Residues: CASSLWGWGNTIYF. The variable domain in full, with the rest retrieved from reference TRBV28 and TRBJ1-3, is DVKVTQSSRYLVKRTGEKVFLECVQDMDHENMFWYRQDPGLGLRLIYFSYDVKMKEKGDIPEGYSVSREKKERFSLILESASTNQTSMYLCASSLWGWGNTIYFGEGSWLTVV.

In this sample, this clone turned up many times. V is TRBV2 and J is TRBJ1-1; perhaps TRBD1 as D (5 bases). The CDR3 runs to 14 residues. The V and J ends lost 7 bases and 0 bases respectively, with 12 bases between them. Looked up from germline, CDR1 is SNHLY and CDR2 is FYNNEI. Here the CDR3 reads CASMPGRMNTEAFF. In nucleotides, the CDR3 is TGTGCCAGCATGCCGGGACGGATGAACACTGAAGCTTTCTTT. Full variable domain (rest looked up from reference TRBV2 and TRBJ1-1): EPEVTQTPSHQVTQMGQEVILRCVPISNHLYFYWYRQILGQKVEFLVSFYNNEISEKSEIFDDQFSVERPDGSNFTLKIRSTKLEDSAMYFCASMPGRMNTEAFFGQGTRLTVV.

At least ten counts were recorded for this clone. The chain couples TRBV6-2 or TRBV6-3 to TRBJ1-6, with 9 bases identical to TRBD1. The CDR3 has 15 residues. In germline, CDR1 is MNHEY, CDR2 SVGEGT. The trim removed 4 bases at V and 6 bases at J, leaving 4 bases unmatched. CDR3 nucleotides: TGTGCCAGCAGTTCGCCGGGACAGGGTAATTCACCCCTCCACTTT. Its protein product is CASSSPGQGNSPLHF.

This rearrangement joins TRBV2 to TRBJ2-1; 7 nucleotides line up with TRBD2. Germline V gene data show CDR1 as SNHLY and CDR2 as FYNNEI. With V trimmed by 5 bases and J by 5 bases, 12 bases remained unmatched. This CDR3 contains 16 residues. In nucleotides, the CDR3 is TGTGCCAGCAGTCCGAGACTAGCCGGGTTTAACAATGAGCAGTTCTTC. Translated: CASSPRLAGFNNEQFF.

This clone was seen more than once but under ten times. A much larger clone is a single base away; this may be a read error. CDR3 bases: TGTGCCACCAGCGAACAGGGGGAGCGGGAAAAACTGTTTTTT. This encodes CATSEQGEREKLFF. The rearrangement joins TRBV15 to TRBJ1-4; 8 positions match TRBD1. The CDR3 runs to 14 residues. Germline CDR1 and CDR2: LNHNV and YYDKDF (reference sequence). Unmatched junction bases numbered 7, after V lost 5 bases and J lost 8 bases.

In its sample, this clone was seen many times. The chain is built from TRBV27 and TRBJ2-5, with 8 bases aligning to TRBD2. The CDR3 has 13 amino acids. CDR1 MNHEY and CDR2 SMNVEV come from the germline V gene (reference sequence). With 5 bases clipped from V and 6 bases from J, the junction kept 5 bases outside the gene matches. CDR3 DNA: TGTGCCAGCAGTCCGGGACTAGGGAAGACCCAGTACTTC. This sequence encodes CASSPGLGKTQYF.

This clone was detected many times. The gene calls are TRBV11-2 and TRBJ2-5; D gene uncertain. Per the germline V gene, CDR1 is SGHAT and CDR2 is FQNNGV. This CDR3 has 11 residues. V was clipped by 6 bases and J by 7 bases, with 9 bases between them. The CDR3 sequence is CASSRERTQYF. CDR3 coding DNA: TGTGCCAGCAGTCGAGAGCGGACCCAGTACTTC.

This clone was found many times. This sequence joins TRBV7-9 and TRBJ1-4; 9 nucleotides line up with TRBD1. This CDR3 spans 17 amino acids. The V gene end was trimmed by 5 bases and the J gene end by 0 bases; junction bases not matched to a gene: 7. From germline, CDR1 is SEHNR and CDR2 FQNEAQ (reference sequence). The CDR3 reads CASSAGQGLSTNEKLFF. For the CDR3, the DNA is TGTGCCAGCAGCGCGGGACAGGGACTATCAACTAATGAAAAACTGTTTTTT.

This clone occurred many times. V usage is TRBV10-3 and J usage is TRBJ1-1, with 11 bases lining up with TRBD1. From germline, CDR1 is ENHRY and CDR2 SYGVKD. The CDR3 spans 15 residues. Trimming removed 2 bases from V and 5 bases from J; junction bases left unmatched: 4. The CDR3 region has the DNA TGTGCCATCAGTGAGCCCGGACAGGGGGCGACTGAAGCTTTCTTT. It translates to CAISEPGQGATEAFF.